This T cell receptor (beta chain) was documented in a study of T cells in localized non-small cell lung cancer. This clone was seen more than once but under ten times. Its antigen remains unidentified. CDR1 is SGDLS and CDR2 is YYNGEE in the germline V gene. Trimming cost V 0 bases and J 0 bases, with 8 bases left between them. The CDR3 extends over 15 amino acids. Data came from immunoSEQ multiplex PCR; TCRdb stores just in-frame clones and leaves some out. This repertoire shows approximately 1,600 clones, approximately 22% found once; its top ten account for roughly 8.7%. Whole-study findings and limits: Adjacent lung had a median approximately 50 of the 100 largest tumor clones.

This clonotype originated in a woman aged 40-75 years with stage I lung adenocarcinoma. V gene TRBV9 combines with J gene TRBJ2-3; D is unresolved. Sequenced material: normal lung tissue next to the tumor, taken before any cancer treatment. The CDR3 DNA sequence: TGTGCCAGCAGCGTAGGGGCGGAGAGCACAGATACGCAGTATTTT. It codes for CASSVGAESTDTQYF.